A selection of T cell receptor beta chains follows, all from one sample in a study of radiation and T cells in renal cell carcinoma. Measured with immunoSEQ multiplex PCR; TCRdb has only the in-frame clones, and not every one. This sample yields around 78,000 clones, of which 80% to 90% are seen a single time; approximately 6.2% belongs to the top ten. Sequencing used blood, obtained from a patient whose treatment included radiotherapy and nephrectomy. These receptors originate from a woman in her 70s with renal cell carcinoma. CDR3s leave out the opening cysteine and the closing phenylalanine or tryptophan.

v_gene | CDR3aa
TRBV15 | ATSRGRTGASTDTQY
TRBV13 | ASSAIGEQY
TRBV12-5 | ASGLGVRNSPLH
TRBV7-2 | ASSPTGGINEKLF
TRBV5-4 | ASRSAKSGYMNTEAF
TRBV6-6 | ASSHGQPGGSPLH
TRBV7-2 | ASSPDSRADTQY
TRBV6-1 | ASYDYSNQPQH
TRBV5-6 | ASSPSGGHEQY
TRBV7-2 | ASSLRPQDSYEQY
TRBV7-3 | ASSPYEQY
TRBV28 | ASRKQGAAGYT
TRBV7-2 | ASSLVFSGGASEQY
TRBV7-2 | ASSVQGSGGYT
TRBV7-2 | ASTAYGTSGYT
TRBV9 | ASSVGQGGWGYGYT
TRBV18 | ASSPRGQETQY
TRBV7-2 | ASSLKGLMNTEAF
TRBV7-9 | ASSLDGGSAGELF
TRBV30 | AWSPGQGLSSNQPQH
TRBV7-9 | ASSSPSGGIDEQF
TRBV2 | ASSEDYEQY
TRBV5-6 | ASSLGTSNYGYT
TRBV4-2 | ASSQKRGGQTDTQY
TRBV25-1 | ASSDYPGTFSPLH
TRBV7-9 | ASSLATDTQY
TRBV6-1 | ASGVYEQY
TRBV6-5 | ASSTPGNEQF
TRBV6-6 | ASRPDRGYEQY
TRBV19 | ASSRSRSTDTQY
TRBV15 | ATSSDLNGPYTGELF
TRBV9 | ASSLSGTVYNEQF
TRBV4-3 | ASSQEAFRETQY
TRBV4-2 | ASSFRQGSGNTIY
TRBV30 | AWEVDRYNEQF
TRBV29-1 | SAGQGVYEQY
TRBV4-2 | ASSLAMITYNEQF
TRBV7-2 | ASSPEGWGGGYT
TRBV7-2 | ASSLARIAGGYNEQF
TRBV5-1 | ASSLAQGNGYT
TRBV4-2 | ASSQDALNNEQF
TRBV7-6 | ASSSLGDTQY
TRBV5-4 | ASSLLGGPTDTQY
TRBV7-3 | ASSPGTVNTGELF
TRBV5-1 | ASSVEAQGSKNIQY
TRBV7-2 | ASSLVDGGELF
TRBV7-2 | ASSPRRAMNTEAF
TRBV4-3 | ASSQGWGANTEAF
TRBV29-1 | SVDGLLVGMMNTEAF
TRBV29-1 | SVLDRANYGYT
TRBV7-2 | ASSLGYGLKY
TRBV27 | ASSLRGARFNQPQH
TRBV4-1 | ASSQERKAGVDEAF
TRBV15 | ATSMRGRQY
TRBV5-4 | ASSLESQETQY
TRBV5-5 | ASSPGLDGAYNEQF